Below, 7 T cell receptor beta chains from the same sample are listed, as sequenced in a study of blood T cells in healthy people across ages. Alongside a J-beta primer mix, a sample-barcoded 5' primer served in a second PCR lasting roughly 6 to 12 cycles. TCRdb reprocessed the 5' RACE reads via MiXCR and lists one record per CDR3 protein. The table lists under 950,000 distinct CDR3 sequences, 22% of them singletons. The specimen sequenced was blood. The receptors originated from a man aged 70-80 years in good health.

This clonotype came up many times. The chain carries TRBV24-1 and TRBJ1-2; D is perhaps TRBD1 (6 bases). From germline, CDR1 is KGHDR and CDR2 SFDVKD. Between the trimmed V and J ends, which lost 9 bases and 7 bases, there was a span of 17 bases. This CDR3 is 13 amino acids long. The CDR3 DNA is TGTGCCACCCGGGGTAGAGGGGGTCGTGGCTACACCTTC. As protein: CATRGRGGRGYTF.

This clonotype has a handful of counts. The chain recombines TRBV27 with TRBJ1-2; a weak D match, TRBD1 (6 bases). V lost 3 bases and J 4 bases, leaving 12 bases between the germline ends. CDR1 and CDR2 from the germline V gene are MNHEY and SMNVEV (reference sequence). The CDR3 runs 14 residues. Here the CDR3 DNA reads TGTGCCAGCAGTTTCTCGACAGGTCCCTATGGCTACACCTTC. Translation gives CASSFSTGPYGYTF.

The sample holds a few counts of this clonotype. The V and J genes are TRBV28 and TRBJ1-1; a weak D match, TRBD1 (6 bases). The CDR3 has 15 amino acids. The ends were cut back, 8 bases at V and 1 base at J, with 17 bases in the middle. Germline assignment: CDR1 MDHEN and CDR2 SYDVKM. The CDR3 here is CASPGRQETNTEAFF. For the CDR3, the DNA is TGTGCCAGCCCCGGTCGACAGGAAACGAACACTGAAGCTTTCTTT. Supplemented by reference TRBV28 and TRBJ1-1, the full variable domain reads DVKVTQSSRYLVKRTGEKVFLECVQDMDHENMFWYRQDPGLGLRLIYFSYDVKMKEKGDIPEGYSVSREKKERFSLILESASTNQTSMYLCASPGRQETNTEAFFGQGTRLTVV.

The genes are TRBV20-1 and TRBJ2-2; 8 positions agree with TRBD1. V was pared by 6 bases and J by 4 bases, with 7 bases of the junction left unmatched. This CDR3 region has 14 residues. Germline V gene lookup returns CDR1 DFQATT and CDR2 SNEGSKA (reference sequence). The CDR3 is CSAARTGSTGELFF. CDR3 DNA: TGCAGTGCAGCCCGGACAGGGAGCACCGGGGAGCTGTTTTTT.

The chain employs TRBV5-1 and TRBJ2-5; D could derive from TRBD1 or TRBD2 (5 bases each). The V gene's germline CDR1 is SGHRS and CDR2 YFSETQ. Trimming took off 0 bases at V and 5 bases at J, with 17 bases between the two ends. The CDR3 contains 16 residues. CDR3 amino acids: CASSLGTGRLTETQYF. For the CDR3, the DNA is TGCGCCAGCAGCTTGGGGACGGGACGGCTGACGGAGACCCAGTACTTC. Together with reference TRBV5-1 and TRBJ2-5, the CDR3 gives the full variable domain: KAGVTQTPRYLIKTRGQQVTLSCSPISGHRSVSWYQQTPGQGLQFLFEYFSETQRNKGNFPGRFSGRQFSNSRSEMNVSTLELGDSALYLCASSLGTGRLTETQYFGPGTRLLVL.

Remarks on this clonotype: A much larger clone is a single base away; this may be a read error. This CDR3 fails to terminate in the conserved phenylalanine or tryptophan, so it likely reflects a read error. The genes are TRBV10-3 and TRBJ1-1, with D uncertain. The germline V gene encodes CDR1 ENHRY and CDR2 SYGVKD. V shed 4 bases and J shed 1 base, with 7 bases lying between them. The CDR3 has 13 residues. The CDR3 spells CAISVEPNTEAFY. As DNA, the CDR3 is TGTGCCATCAGTGTAGAACCGAACACTGAAGCTTTCTAT.

This clonotype was observed a handful of times. This chain uses TRBV5-6 with TRBJ1-1; D uncertain. In germline, CDR1 is SGHDT, CDR2 YYEEEE. V was trimmed by 0 bases and J by 1 base, leaving 16 bases between them. The CDR3 runs 17 residues. The CDR3 spells CASSLDVSTLKNTEAFF. Here the CDR3 DNA reads TGTGCCAGCAGCTTGGATGTCTCGACACTTAAGAACACTGAAGCTTTCTTT. The entire variable domain, with the rest obtained from reference TRBV5-6 and TRBJ1-1, is as follows: DAGVTQSPTHLIKTRGQQVTLRCSPKSGHDTVSWYQQALGQGPQFIFQYYEEEERQRGNFPDRFSGHQFPNYSSELNVNALLLGDSALYLCASSLDVSTLKNTEAFFGQGTRLTVV.